This TCR beta chain was profiled in a study of blood T cell repertoires in COVID-19. Study-level information: Italy, Spain and the United States were the sources of the convalescent and acute COVID-19 samples. The cDNA or gDNA used as material had been derived from T cells, B-cell-depleted T cells, or PBMCs.

In the source study's methods: Cell counts per sample came from amplifying reference gene primers. The method was immunoSEQ multiplex PCR; TCRdb's version includes in-frame clones alone and lacks a portion of them. The DNA was the basis for D and trimming; V, J and clone size are from that table. The sample lists 65,000 to 75,000 clones; 70% to 75% were seen once. J gave up 7 bases and V 7 bases, and 8 bases lay outside the gene matches. Germline V gene lookup returns CDR1 SGHRS and CDR2 YFSETQ. The CDR3 length is 13 residues. V gene TRBV5-1 combines with J gene TRBJ2-1; the match to TRBD2 covers 7 bases. The sequence derives from a man in his sixties or seventies with acute or convalescent COVID-19. The specimen sequenced was peripheral blood. The CDR3 here is CASLAGESNEQFF. The CDR3 coding sequence is TGCGCCAGCTTGGCGGGGGAGAGTAATGAGCAGTTCTTC. Drawing the rest from reference TRBV5-1 and TRBJ2-1, the complete variable domain is KAGVTQTPRYLIKTRGQQVTLSCSPISGHRSVSWYQQTPGQGLQFLFEYFSETQRNKGNFPGRFSGRQFSNSRSEMNVSTLELGDSALYLCASLAGESNEQFFGPGTRLTVL.